This T cell receptor beta chain was recovered during a study of blood T cells in healthy people across ages. This clonotype was seen a handful of times. A second PCR, run for about 7 to 11 cycles, used a sample-barcoded 5' primer plus a J-beta primer mix. MiXCR was run by TCRdb on the 5' RACE reads, yielding one entry per CDR3 protein. Of approximately 820,000 distinct CDR3 sequences in the sample, around 42% were seen once. Germline CDR1 ENHRY, CDR2 SYGVKD. J lost 3 bases, V lost 3 bases, and 7 bases had no gene match. The CDR3 is 15 residues long. The V call is TRBV10-3, the J call TRBJ2-7; 8 bases align to TRBD1. The origin of this receptor is a man in his sixties in good health. What was sequenced was blood. The CDR3 DNA reads as TGTGCCATCAGTGAAGGGACAGGTCGAGTCTACGAGCAGTACTTC. Amino acid sequence: CAISEGTGRVYEQYF.